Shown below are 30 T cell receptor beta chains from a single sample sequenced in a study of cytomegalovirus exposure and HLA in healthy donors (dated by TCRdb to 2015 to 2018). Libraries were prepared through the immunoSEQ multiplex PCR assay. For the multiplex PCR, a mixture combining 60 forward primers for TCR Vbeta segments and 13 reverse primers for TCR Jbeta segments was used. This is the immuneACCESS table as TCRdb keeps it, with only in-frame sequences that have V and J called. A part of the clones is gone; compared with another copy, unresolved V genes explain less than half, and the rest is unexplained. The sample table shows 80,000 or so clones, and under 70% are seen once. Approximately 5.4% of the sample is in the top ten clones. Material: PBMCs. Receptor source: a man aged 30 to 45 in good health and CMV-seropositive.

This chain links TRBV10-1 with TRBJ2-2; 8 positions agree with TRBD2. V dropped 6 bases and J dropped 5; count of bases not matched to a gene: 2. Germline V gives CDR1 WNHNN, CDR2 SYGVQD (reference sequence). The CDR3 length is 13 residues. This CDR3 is CASSVAGTGELFF. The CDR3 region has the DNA TGCGCCAGCAGCGTAGCGGGAACCGGGGAGCTGTTTTTT.

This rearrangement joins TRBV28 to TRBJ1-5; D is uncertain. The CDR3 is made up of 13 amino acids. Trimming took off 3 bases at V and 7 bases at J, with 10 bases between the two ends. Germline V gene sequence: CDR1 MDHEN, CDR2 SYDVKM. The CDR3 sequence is CASSFQVLQPQHF. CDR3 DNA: TGTGCCAGCAGTTTTCAGGTCTTGCAGCCCCAGCATTTT.

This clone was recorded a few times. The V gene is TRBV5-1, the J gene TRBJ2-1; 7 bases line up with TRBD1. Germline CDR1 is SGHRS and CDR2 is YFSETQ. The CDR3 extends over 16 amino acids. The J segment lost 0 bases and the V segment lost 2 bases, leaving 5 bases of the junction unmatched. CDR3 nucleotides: TGCGCCAGCAGCTTCCCGACAGGGCGCTCCTACAATGAGCAGTTCTTC. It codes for CASSFPTGRSYNEQFF. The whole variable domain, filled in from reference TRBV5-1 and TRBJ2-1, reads KAGVTQTPRYLIKTRGQQVTLSCSPISGHRSVSWYQQTPGQGLQFLFEYFSETQRNKGNFPGRFSGRQFSNSRSEMNVSTLELGDSALYLCASSFPTGRSYNEQFFGPGTRLTVL.

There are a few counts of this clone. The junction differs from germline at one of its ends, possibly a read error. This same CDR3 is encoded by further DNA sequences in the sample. CDR3 protein: CASSELRGDHHYEQYF. The CDR3 coding sequence is TGCGCCAGCAGTGAATTAAGGGGCGACCACCACTACGAGCAGTACTTC. The chain uses TRBV25-1 and TRBJ2-7, with TRBD1 as a possible D gene (5 bases). From germline, CDR1 is MGHDK and CDR2 SYGVNS. The CDR3 sequence is 16 residues long.

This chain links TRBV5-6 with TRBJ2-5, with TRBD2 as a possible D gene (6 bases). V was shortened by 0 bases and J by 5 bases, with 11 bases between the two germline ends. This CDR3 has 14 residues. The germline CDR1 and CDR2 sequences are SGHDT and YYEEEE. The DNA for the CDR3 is TGTGCCAGCAGCTTGGGCGGGACTTGGGAGACCCAGTACTTC. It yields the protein CASSLGGTWETQYF.

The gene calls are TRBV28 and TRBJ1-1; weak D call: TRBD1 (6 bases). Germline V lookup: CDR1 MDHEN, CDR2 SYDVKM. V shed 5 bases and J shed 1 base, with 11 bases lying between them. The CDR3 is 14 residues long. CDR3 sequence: CASSEQGPNTEAFF. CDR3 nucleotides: TGTGCCAGCAGTGAACAGGGCCCGAACACTGAAGCTTTCTTT.

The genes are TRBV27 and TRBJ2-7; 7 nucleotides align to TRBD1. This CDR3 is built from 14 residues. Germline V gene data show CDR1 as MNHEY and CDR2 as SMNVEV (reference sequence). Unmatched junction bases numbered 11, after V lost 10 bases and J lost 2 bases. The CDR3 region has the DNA TGTGCCACCCAAAACAGGGGTGAAGCCTACGAGCAGTACTTC. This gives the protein CATQNRGEAYEQYF.

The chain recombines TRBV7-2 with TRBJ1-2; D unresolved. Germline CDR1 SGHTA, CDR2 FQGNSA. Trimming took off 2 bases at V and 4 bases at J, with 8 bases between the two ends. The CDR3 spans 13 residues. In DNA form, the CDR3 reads TGTGCCAGCAGCTTAAGTGGGAGCTATGGCTACACCTTC. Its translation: CASSLSGSYGYTF.

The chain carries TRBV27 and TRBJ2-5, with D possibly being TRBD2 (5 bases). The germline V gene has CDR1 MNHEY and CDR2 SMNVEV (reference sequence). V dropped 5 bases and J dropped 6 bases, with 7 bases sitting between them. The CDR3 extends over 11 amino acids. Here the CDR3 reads CASSTGKTQYF. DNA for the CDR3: TGTGCCAGCAGTACCGGGAAGACCCAGTACTTC.

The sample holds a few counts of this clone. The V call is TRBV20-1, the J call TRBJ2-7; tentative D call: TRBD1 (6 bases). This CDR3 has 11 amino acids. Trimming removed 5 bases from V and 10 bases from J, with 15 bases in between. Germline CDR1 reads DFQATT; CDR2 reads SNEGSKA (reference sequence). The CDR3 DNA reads TGCAGTGCTCCCCAGGGGACCGGACAGTACTTC. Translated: CSAPQGTGQYF.

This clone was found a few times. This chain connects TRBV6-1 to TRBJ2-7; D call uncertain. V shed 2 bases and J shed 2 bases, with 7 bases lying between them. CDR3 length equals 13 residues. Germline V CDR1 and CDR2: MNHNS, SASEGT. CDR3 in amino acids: CASSEQATYEQYF. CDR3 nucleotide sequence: TGTGCCAGCAGTGAACAGGCAACCTACGAGCAGTACTTC.

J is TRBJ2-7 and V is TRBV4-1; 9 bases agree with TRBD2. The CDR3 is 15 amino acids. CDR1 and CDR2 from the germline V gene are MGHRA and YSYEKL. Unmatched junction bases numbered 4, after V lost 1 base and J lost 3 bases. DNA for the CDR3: TGCGCCAGCAGCCAAGTCCCTAGCGGGGACTACGAGCAGTACTTC. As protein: CASSQVPSGDYEQYF.

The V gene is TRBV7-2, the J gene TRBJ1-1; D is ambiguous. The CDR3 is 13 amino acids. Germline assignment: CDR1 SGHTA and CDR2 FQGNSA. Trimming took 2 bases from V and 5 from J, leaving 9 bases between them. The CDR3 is CASSLRRITEAFF. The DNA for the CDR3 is TGTGCCAGCAGCTTACGGAGGATAACTGAAGCTTTCTTT.

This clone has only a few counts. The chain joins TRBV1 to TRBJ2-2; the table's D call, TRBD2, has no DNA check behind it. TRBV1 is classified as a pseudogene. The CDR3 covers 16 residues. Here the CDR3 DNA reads TGCACCAGCAGCCAAGACCTAGCTAGAACGCCCGGGGAGCTGTTTTTT. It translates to CTSSQDLARTPGELFF.

The CDR3 nucleotides read TGTGCCAGTAGTAACTTTGCAACTAATGAAAAACTGTTTTTT. Amino acid sequence: CASSNFATNEKLFF. J is TRBJ1-4 and V is TRBV19; D is ambiguous. Per germline, CDR1 LNHDA and CDR2 SQIVND (reference sequence). V lost 4 bases and J 0 bases, leaving 6 bases between the germline ends. The CDR3 runs to 14 residues.

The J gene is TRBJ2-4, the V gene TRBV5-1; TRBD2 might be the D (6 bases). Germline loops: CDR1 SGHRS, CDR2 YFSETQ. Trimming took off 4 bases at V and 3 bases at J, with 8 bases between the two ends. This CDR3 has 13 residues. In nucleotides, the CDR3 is TGCGCCAGCAGCCTTAGCGGCAAAAACATTCAGTACTTC. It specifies CASSLSGKNIQYF.

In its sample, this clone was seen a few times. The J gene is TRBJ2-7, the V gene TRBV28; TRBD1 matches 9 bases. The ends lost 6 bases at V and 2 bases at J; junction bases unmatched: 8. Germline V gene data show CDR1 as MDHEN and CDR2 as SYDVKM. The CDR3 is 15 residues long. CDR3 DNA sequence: TGTGCCAGCAGCCCCGGGACAGGGTGGACCTACGAGCAGTACTTC. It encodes CASSPGTGWTYEQYF.

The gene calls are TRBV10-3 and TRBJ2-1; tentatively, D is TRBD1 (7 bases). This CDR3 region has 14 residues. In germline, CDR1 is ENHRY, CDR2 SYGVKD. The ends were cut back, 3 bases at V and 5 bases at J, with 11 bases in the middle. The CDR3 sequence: CAISEGGGNNEQFF. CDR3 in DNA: TGTGCCATCAGTGAAGGAGGGGGCAACAATGAGCAGTTCTTC.

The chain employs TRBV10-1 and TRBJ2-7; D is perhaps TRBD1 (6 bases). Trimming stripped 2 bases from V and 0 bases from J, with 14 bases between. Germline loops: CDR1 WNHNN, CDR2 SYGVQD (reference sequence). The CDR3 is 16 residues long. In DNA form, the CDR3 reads TGCGCCAGCAGTGAGCCAGACAGGACGGACTCCTACGAGCAGTACTTC. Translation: CASSEPDRTDSYEQYF.

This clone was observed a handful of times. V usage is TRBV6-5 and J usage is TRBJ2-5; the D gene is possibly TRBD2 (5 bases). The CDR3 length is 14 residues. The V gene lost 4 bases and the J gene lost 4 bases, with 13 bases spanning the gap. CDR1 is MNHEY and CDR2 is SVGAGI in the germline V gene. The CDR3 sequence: CASSSQTAGETQYF. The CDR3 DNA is TGTGCCAGCAGTTCACAAACCGCGGGAGAGACCCAGTACTTC.

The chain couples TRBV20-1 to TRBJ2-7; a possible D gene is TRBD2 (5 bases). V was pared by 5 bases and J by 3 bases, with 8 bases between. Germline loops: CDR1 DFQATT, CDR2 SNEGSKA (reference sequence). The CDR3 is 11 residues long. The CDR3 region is CSAVRDYEQYF. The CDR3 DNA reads TGCAGTGCTGTCCGGGACTACGAGCAGTACTTC.

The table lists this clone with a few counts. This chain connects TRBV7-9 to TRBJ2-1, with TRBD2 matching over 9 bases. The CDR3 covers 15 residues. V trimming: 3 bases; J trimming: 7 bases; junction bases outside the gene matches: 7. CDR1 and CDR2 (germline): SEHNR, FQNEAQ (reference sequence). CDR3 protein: CASSLASGRKNEQFF. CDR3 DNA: TGTGCCAGCAGCTTGGCGAGCGGGAGGAAGAATGAGCAGTTCTTC.

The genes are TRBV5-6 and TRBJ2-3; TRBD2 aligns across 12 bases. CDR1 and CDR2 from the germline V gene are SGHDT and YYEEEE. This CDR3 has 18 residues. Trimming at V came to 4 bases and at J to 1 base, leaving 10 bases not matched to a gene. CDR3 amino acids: CASSPGLAGGPGTDTQYF. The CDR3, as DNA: TGTGCCAGCAGCCCGGGGCTAGCGGGAGGGCCAGGCACAGATACGCAGTATTTT.

Written as DNA, the CDR3 is TGTGCCAGCTCACCCTGGGACAGAGAGTCCGAAGGCTACACCTTC. The encoded protein is CASSPWDRESEGYTF. The rearrangement links TRBV18 to TRBJ1-2; TRBD1 agrees at 7 bases. The CDR3 runs to 15 residues. Germline CDR1 KGHSH, CDR2 LQKENI. With 3 bases clipped from V and 8 bases from J, the junction kept 12 bases outside the gene matches. The entire variable domain, with the rest obtained from reference TRBV18 and TRBJ1-2, is as follows: NAGVMQNPRHLVRRRGQEARLRCSPMKGHSHVYWYRQLPEEGLKFMVYLQKENIIDESGMPKERFSAEFPKEGPSILRIQQVVRGDSAAYFCASSPWDRESEGYTFGSGTRLTVV.

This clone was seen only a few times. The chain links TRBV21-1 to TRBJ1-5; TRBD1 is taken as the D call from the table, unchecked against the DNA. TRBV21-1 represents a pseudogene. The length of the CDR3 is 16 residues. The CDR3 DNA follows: TGTGCCAGCCGGACAGGTCCTCAGAGTAGCAATCAGCCCCAGCATTTT. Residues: CASRTGPQSSNQPQHF.

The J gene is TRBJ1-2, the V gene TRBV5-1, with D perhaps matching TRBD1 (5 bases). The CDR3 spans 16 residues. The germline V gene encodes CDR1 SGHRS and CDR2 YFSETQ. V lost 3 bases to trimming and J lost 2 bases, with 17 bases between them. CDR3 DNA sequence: TGCGCCAGCAGCTCAGATTCCCCGGGGGAAAACTATGGCTACACCTTC. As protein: CASSSDSPGENYGYTF.

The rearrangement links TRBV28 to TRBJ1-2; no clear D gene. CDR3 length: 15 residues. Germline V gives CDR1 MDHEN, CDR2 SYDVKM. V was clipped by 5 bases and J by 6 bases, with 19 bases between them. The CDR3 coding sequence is TGTGCCAGCAGTACATCGGGCCCGGGAAGGGATGGCTACACCTTC. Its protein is CASSTSGPGRDGYTF.

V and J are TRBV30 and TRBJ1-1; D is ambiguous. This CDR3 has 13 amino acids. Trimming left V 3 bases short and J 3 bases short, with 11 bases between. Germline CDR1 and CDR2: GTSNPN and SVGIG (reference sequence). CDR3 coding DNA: TGTGCCTGGAGCTTAGAGAGGGACACTGAAGCTTTCTTT. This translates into CAWSLERDTEAFF.

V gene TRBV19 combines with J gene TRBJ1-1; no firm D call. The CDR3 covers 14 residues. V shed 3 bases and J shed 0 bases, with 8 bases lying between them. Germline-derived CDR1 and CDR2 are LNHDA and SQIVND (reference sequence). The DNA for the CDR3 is TGTGCCAGTAGTATCGGGGATGTGAACACTGAAGCTTTCTTT. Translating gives CASSIGDVNTEAFF.

The CDR3 sequence is CASSLPLGPTNEKLFF. The CDR3 region has the DNA TGTGCCAGCAGTTTACCCCTTGGCCCAACTAATGAAAAACTGTTTTTT. The gene calls are TRBV28 and TRBJ1-4, with unresolved D. V shed 2 bases and J shed 0 bases, with 10 bases lying between them. Germline V lookup: CDR1 MDHEN, CDR2 SYDVKM. There are 16 residues in the CDR3.